Sequencing of this T cell receptor (beta chain) was carried out in a study of T cells in women clearing cervical HPV infection. Details on this clone: The read ends 3 residues early relative to the CDR3; the germline J gene fills the gap.

Germline-derived CDR1 and CDR2 are DFQATT and SNEGSKA (reference sequence). Trimming shortened V by 0 bases and J by 3 bases, and 9 bases separated the two germline ends. This CDR3 contains 13 residues. Genomic DNA, averaging around 1,200 ng per sample, yielded TCR beta CDR3 via immunoSEQ. The data were produced by immunoSEQ multiplex PCR, yet TCRdb's version contains in-frame clones alone and is incomplete. In all, the sample yields roughly 28,000 clones. This chain uses TRBV20-1 with TRBJ2-7; D gene ambiguous. This sequence originates from a woman between 18 and 70 years old with a cervical HPV16 infection that either progressed to CIN3+ or cleared (not recorded which). The sequencing sample was made of blood buffy coat. The sequenced CDR3 bases are TGCAGTGCTAGAGACGGTACAGACTACGAG. It translates to CSARDGTDYE. The full CDR3 sequence reads CSARDGTDYEQYF.